A single sample gave rise to the 10 T cell receptor beta chains below, sequenced in a study of blood T cell repertoires in COVID-19. Libraries were prepared by immunoSEQ multiplex PCR; TCRdb keeps only in-frame clonotypes and omits some of them. The sample yields about 120,000 clones, roughly 82% seen once. The sequencing input was peripheral blood. All receptors come from a human donor in a cohort sampled during active COVID-19.

The sample holds a few counts of this clone. V and J are TRBV6-2 or TRBV6-3 and TRBJ1-2; 10 bases agree with TRBD1. The CDR3 sequence is 15 residues long. Germline CDR1 reads MNHEY; CDR2 reads SVGEGT. The trim removed 5 bases at V and 4 bases at J, leaving 7 bases unmatched. The CDR3, as DNA: TGTGCCAGCAGTAGACAGGGGGCGCATGGCTATGGCTACACCTTC. Translation gives CASSRQGAHGYGYTF.

The genes are TRBV10-1 and TRBJ1-2; D uncertain. Germline-derived CDR1 and CDR2 are WNHNN and SYGVQD (reference sequence). The CDR3 runs to 14 residues. Deletions cut 2 bases from V and 5 bases from J, with 12 bases between. The CDR3 spells CASSEDISGYGYTF. In DNA form, the CDR3 reads TGCGCCAGCAGTGAGGACATTTCGGGGTATGGCTACACCTTC.

DNA of the CDR3: TGTGCCAGCAGCGCGGGCGCTAATGAAAAACTGTTTTTT. Translated: CASSAGANEKLFF. The rearrangement links TRBV14 to TRBJ1-4; D unresolved. V was pared by 5 bases and J by 3 bases, with 7 bases between. The germline gives CDR1 SGHDN, CDR2 FVKESK. This CDR3 spans 13 amino acids.

This chain joins TRBV19 and TRBJ2-5, with TRBD1 matching over 7 bases. This CDR3 is 15 amino acids long. Germline V gene lookup returns CDR1 LNHDA and CDR2 SQIVND (reference sequence). The trim removed 6 bases at V and 2 bases at J, leaving 9 bases unmatched. The CDR3 is CASSRQGRGQETQYF. The DNA of the CDR3 is TGTGCCAGTAGCCGACAGGGTAGGGGGCAAGAGACCCAGTACTTC.

This clone was observed a few times. The genes are TRBV2 and TRBJ2-7; possibly TRBD1 for D (6 bases). The germline CDR1 and CDR2 sequences are SNHLY and FYNNEI. The CDR3 is 14 residues long. V was clipped by 6 bases and J by 5 bases, with 17 bases between them. CDR3 in DNA: TGTGCCAGCAGGACGCTACAGGGTAGGAACGAGCAGTACTTC. Amino acid sequence: CASRTLQGRNEQYF.

This clone is a singleton in its sample. V usage is TRBV19 and J usage is TRBJ2-3; the D gene is possibly TRBD2 (6 bases). The CDR3 runs 15 residues. Germline CDR1 is LNHDA and CDR2 is SQIVND (reference sequence). The ends were cut back, 7 bases at V and 1 base at J, with 15 bases in the middle. CDR3 nucleotide sequence: TGTGCCAGTACCCTCCCCGGCGGGGGCACAGATACGCAGTATTTT. Its protein is CASTLPGGGTDTQYF.

This clone was counted between two and nine times. The chain recombines TRBV10-1 with TRBJ2-2; TRBD1 aligns across 9 bases. Germline assignment: CDR1 WNHNN and CDR2 SYGVQD (reference sequence). The V segment lost 5 bases and the J segment 7 bases; nucleotides outside the gene matches: 8. The CDR3 is 15 amino acids. CDR3 coding DNA: TGCGCCAGCAGTTCAGGACAGGGGCTGGGCGGGGAGCTGTTTTTT. It is translated as CASSSGQGLGGELFF.

The rearrangement uses TRBV5-1 and TRBJ2-3; 7 positions agree with TRBD1. The CDR3 has 14 amino acids. Germline V gene sequence: CDR1 SGHRS, CDR2 YFSETQ. V trimming: 4 bases; J trimming: 3 bases; junction bases outside the gene matches: 5. This chain's CDR3 is CASSPGQNTDTQYF. CDR3 bases: TGCGCCAGCAGCCCGGGACAGAATACAGATACGCAGTATTTT.

The chain has TRBV15 and TRBJ1-1; D ambiguous. Germline CDR1 and CDR2: LNHNV and YYDKDF (reference sequence). V was clipped by 3 bases and J by 0 bases, with 5 bases between them. CDR3 length: 13 amino acids. CDR3 in amino acids: CATSRPVNTEAFF. The CDR3 nucleotides are TGTGCCACCAGCAGGCCAGTGAACACTGAAGCTTTCTTT.

The chain uses TRBV20-1 and TRBJ1-5; perhaps TRBD1 as D (5 bases). CDR3 length: 14 residues. Germline CDR1 is DFQATT and CDR2 is SNEGSKA (reference sequence). With 3 bases removed from V and 6 bases from J, the gap between germline ends came to 15 bases. The CDR3 nucleotides read TGCAGTGCTAGTGGGGGACTGACTTCTCAGCCCCAGCATTTT. Its protein product is CSASGGLTSQPQHF.